These T cell receptor beta chains were read from a single sample in a study of cytomegalovirus exposure and HLA in healthy donors. Clones were read by immunoSEQ multiplex PCR, and TCRdb kept only the in-frame ones, dropping some. In the table there are about 160,000 clones, 80% to 90% of which are singletons. The material sequenced was PBMCs. The receptors stem from a man aged 45-65 years in good health and CMV-seropositive. CDR3s include the opening cysteine and the closing phenylalanine or tryptophan. D genes are given only for firm matches. Clone size is stated in some rows and not others, as once, few, many or a class when expanded.

J gene,clone size,D gene,V gene,CDR3 protein,CDR3 DNA
TRBJ2-7,-,-,TRBV10-3,CAISPDTSYEQYF,TGTGCCATCAGCCCCGACACCAGCTACGAGCAGTACTTC
TRBJ2-5,-,TRBD2,TRBV7-9,CASSLQTSGGRRGETQYF,TGTGCCAGCAGCTTACAAACTAGCGGGGGCCGGCGGGGTGAGACCCAGTACTTC
TRBJ1-1,-,TRBD1,TRBV12-5,CASGSPSGGRGNTEAFF,TGTGCTAGTGGTTCCCCCTCAGGGGGCCGGGGGAACACTGAAGCTTTCTTT
TRBJ1-2,-,-,TRBV19,CASSIPLDSSYGYTF,TGTGCCAGTAGTATACCTCTCGACAGTTCCTATGGCTACACCTTC
TRBJ1-1,-,TRBD1,TRBV4-2,CASSQKTGGPIEAFF,TGTGCCAGCAGCCAAAAAACAGGGGGCCCGATCGAAGCTTTCTTT
TRBJ1-3,few,-,TRBV6-6,CASSYAGQSGNTIYF,TGTGCCAGCAGTTACGCCGGACAGTCGGGAAACACCATATATTTT
TRBJ1-2,-,TRBD1,TRBV7-8,CASSQGQGAVYGYTF,TGTGCCAGCAGCCAAGGACAGGGGGCTGTGTATGGCTACACCTTC
TRBJ1-2,-,-,TRBV19,CAVAGAPYGYTF,TGTGCCGTAGCAGGGGCTCCCTATGGCTACACCTTC
TRBJ1-6,-,TRBD1,TRBV9,CASSDGTGSNSPLHF,TGTGCCAGCAGCGACGGGACAGGGTCTAATTCACCCCTCCACTTT
TRBJ2-1,-,-,TRBV9,CASSEVSGSYNEQFF,TGTGCCAGCAGCGAGGTCAGCGGATCCTACAATGAGCAGTTCTTC
TRBJ2-5,-,TRBD2,TRBV7-7,CASSPSGGRETQYF,TGTGCCAGCAGCCCCAGCGGGGGGCGAGAGACCCAGTACTTC
TRBJ2-5,-,-,TRBV4-2,CASSQSWREGETQYF,TGTGCCAGCAGCCAATCGTGGAGGGAAGGGGAGACCCAGTACTTC
TRBJ2-7,-,-,TRBV15,CATSRDLFGYEQYF,TGTGCCACCAGCAGAGATCTTTTCGGGTACGAGCAGTACTTC
TRBJ2-1,-,TRBD2,TRBV14,CASSFWRGVDYNEQFF,TGTGCCAGCAGCTTTTGGCGGGGGGTGGACTACAATGAGCAGTTCTTC
TRBJ2-1,-,-,TRBV7-9,CASSSPTTNEQFF,TGTGCCAGCAGCTCGCCGACTACCAATGAGCAGTTCTTC
TRBJ2-3,-,TRBD2,TRBV10-1,CASSEALAGTDTQYF,TGCGCCAGCAGTGAAGCGCTAGCGGGGACAGATACGCAGTATTTT
TRBJ1-1,-,TRBD1,TRBV19,CASTQRTGTTEAFF,TGTGCCAGTACCCAACGGACAGGGACCACTGAAGCTTTCTTT
TRBJ1-2,-,-,TRBV29-1,CSVEDREISNYGYTF,TGCAGCGTTGAAGATCGTGAGATTTCTAACTATGGCTACACCTTC
TRBJ1-2,-,-,TRBV5-4,CASSPPGDYGYTF,TGTGCCAGCAGCCCTCCAGGGGACTATGGCTACACCTTC
TRBJ2-1,-,-,TRBV4-1,CASSQADSNEQFF,TGCGCCAGCAGCCAGGCGGACTCCAATGAGCAGTTCTTC
TRBJ2-2,-,TRBD1,TRBV5-1,CASSTLPSGTVNTGELFF,TGCGCCAGCAGCACCCTGCCATCCGGGACAGTGAACACCGGGGAGCTGTTTTTT
TRBJ2-5,once,-,TRBV11-3,CASTSGPQETQYF,TGTGCCAGCACCTCCGGCCCACAGGAGACCCAGTACTTC
TRBJ2-3,-,TRBD2,TRBV5-1,CASSLGVAGDNTDTQYF,TGCGCCAGCAGCTTGGGGGTAGCGGGGGACAACACAGATACGCAGTATTTT
TRBJ2-2,few,-,TRBV5-6,CASSFGAGELFF,TGTGCCAGCAGCTTCGGGGCCGGGGAGCTGTTTTTT
TRBJ2-1,-,TRBD2,TRBV25-1,CASSEPGLAGEYNEQFF,TGTGCCAGCAGTGAACCGGGACTAGCGGGAGAATACAATGAGCAGTTCTTC
TRBJ2-7,-,-,TRBV5-1,CASSSGLSGSSYEQYF,TGCGCCAGCAGCTCCGGACTTTCAGGAAGCTCCTACGAGCAGTACTTC
TRBJ1-1,few,-,TRBV11-2,CASSFYTAMNTEAFF,TGTGCCAGCAGCTTTTATACCGCTATGAACACTGAAGCTTTCTTT
TRBJ1-2,-,-,TRBV19,CASSSGQGYTF,TGTGCCAGTAGTTCCGGACAAGGCTACACCTTC
TRBJ1-3,-,TRBD1,TRBV5-4,CASSSGGMGNTIYF,TGTGCCAGCAGCTCAGGGGGAATGGGAAACACCATATATTTT
TRBJ2-5,-,TRBD1,TRBV6-1,CASTIMTGHQETQYF,TGTGCCAGCACCATAATGACAGGGCACCAAGAGACCCAGTACTTC
TRBJ2-5,-,-,TRBV7-9,CASSLGLTGPQETQYF,TGTGCCAGCAGCTTAGGTTTAACAGGGCCTCAAGAGACCCAGTACTTC
TRBJ1-1,-,-,TRBV19,CASSASLWGRAIPNTEAFF,TGTGCCAGTTCCGCATCACTTTGGGGCAGGGCCATTCCGAACACTGAAGCTTTCTTT
TRBJ1-2,-,TRBD1,TRBV19,CASSSNTGVGGYTF,TGTGCCAGTAGCTCAAATACAGGGGTGGGTGGCTACACCTTC
TRBJ2-3,-,TRBD2,TRBV19,CASSPMTSGGTDTQYF,TGTGCCAGTAGTCCTATGACTAGCGGGGGCACAGATACGCAGTATTTT
TRBJ1-1,-,TRBD1,TRBV5-1,CASRGTGEMTEAFF,TGCGCCAGCAGGGGGACAGGGGAGATGACTGAAGCTTTCTTT
TRBJ1-1,-,TRBD1,TRBV2,CASRTTGLDTEAFF,TGTGCCAGCAGAACGACAGGGTTGGACACTGAAGCTTTCTTT
TRBJ2-3,-,TRBD2,TRBV11-2,CASSLVETSEITDTQYF,TGTGCCAGCAGCTTAGTAGAGACTAGCGAGATCACAGATACGCAGTATTTT
TRBJ1-4,-,TRBD1,TRBV7-9,CASSPGTGEKFGKLFF,TGTGCCAGCAGCCCCGGGACAGGGGAGAAGTTCGGAAAACTGTTTTTT
TRBJ1-2,once,TRBD1,TRBV29-1,CSAFAGGSGYTF,TGCAGCGCCTTTGCAGGGGGCAGTGGCTACACCTTC
TRBJ2-1,few,-,TRBV27,CASSPGTSLPRSYNEQFF,TGTGCCAGCAGCCCCGGGACTTCCTTGCCCAGATCCTACAATGAGCAGTTCTTC
TRBJ2-7,-,TRBD1,TRBV9,CASSPPGTGAYEQYF,TGTGCCAGCAGCCCACCAGGGACAGGGGCCTACGAGCAGTACTTC
TRBJ1-2,-,-,TRBV6-1,CASRESASYGYTF,TGTGCCAGCAGAGAGTCAGCGTCCTATGGCTACACCTTC
TRBJ1-2,-,-,TRBV6-1,CASSDRAQGNYGYTF,TGTGCCAGCAGTGACCGGGCCCAGGGGAACTATGGTTACACCTTC
TRBJ2-5,-,-,TRBV5-6,CASSLEEGGLYQETQYF,TGTGCCAGCAGCTTGGAAGAGGGCGGGCTGTACCAAGAGACCCAGTACTTC
TRBJ2-2,-,TRBD2,TRBV5-6,CASSPLAGVNTGELFF,TGTGCCAGCAGCCCACTAGCGGGGGTGAACACCGGGGAGCTGTTTTTT
TRBJ1-2,-,-,TRBV4-2,CASSLSQFYGYTF,TGTGCCAGCAGCCTTTCCCAATTCTATGGCTACACCTTC
TRBJ1-1,-,-,TRBV6-1,CASSETYTEAFF,TGTGCCAGCAGTGAAACTTACACTGAAGCTTTCTTT